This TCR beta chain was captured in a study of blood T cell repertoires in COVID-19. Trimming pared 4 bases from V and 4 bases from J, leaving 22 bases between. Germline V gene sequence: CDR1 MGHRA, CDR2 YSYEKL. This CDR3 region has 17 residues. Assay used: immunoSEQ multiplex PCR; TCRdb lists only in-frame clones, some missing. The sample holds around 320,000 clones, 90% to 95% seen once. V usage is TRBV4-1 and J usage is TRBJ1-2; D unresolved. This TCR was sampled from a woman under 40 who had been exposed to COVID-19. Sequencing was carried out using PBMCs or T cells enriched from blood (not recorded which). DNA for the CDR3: TGCGCCAGCAGCCCCCGAGATAGACGGGAGGGTATCTATGGCTACACCTTC. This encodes CASSPRDRREGIYGYTF.